Listed below are T cell receptor beta chains from one sample, sequenced in a study of graft-versus-host responses after intestinal transplantation. The data were produced by immunoSEQ multiplex PCR, yet TCRdb's version contains in-frame clones alone and is incomplete. The sample lists about 97,000 clones, around 90% occurring once. This material consisted of PBMCs, taken 450 to 460 days after intestinal transplant. These receptors all come from a human patient who received an intestinal transplant, so some T cells may come from the graft donor. Both conserved end residues are part of each CDR3. Only some rows state a clone size, as once, few, many or a class for expanded clones.

TRBV7-6	once	TRBJ2-3	18	CASSQGTSGVSSTDTQYF
TRBV11-2	-	TRBJ1-1	16	CASSPWGWAVNTEAFF
TRBV11-3	-	TRBJ2-3	13	CASSLLVGDTQYF
TRBV19	-	TRBJ1-1	16	CASSILADRANTEAFF
TRBV6-5	-	TRBJ1-4	13	CATAGRENEKLFF
TRBV18	-	TRBJ1-1	13	CASSPVRVTEAFF
TRBV4-2	-	TRBJ1-3	16	CASSQGRQVSGNTIYF
TRBV7-9	-	TRBJ2-1	14	CASSLEARHNEQFF
TRBV7-8	once	TRBJ2-1	15	CASSPSGGAQNEQFF
TRBV29-1	-	TRBJ2-2	14	CSVARGENTGELFF
TRBV5-1	-	TRBJ1-6	15	CASSLADRVNSPLHF
TRBV4-1	-	TRBJ1-5	17	CASSPRGTGDSNQPQHF
TRBV7-9	few	TRBJ1-2	15	CASSVPGQRAYGYTF
TRBV11-2	-	TRBJ1-1	13	CASSNPVNTEAFF
TRBV29-1	-	TRBJ1-1	12	CSVVQINTEAFF
TRBV13	-	TRBJ1-1	15	CASSLRWEGNTEAFF
TRBV7-8	-	TRBJ1-1	14	CASSQGRGLVEAFF
TRBV12-5	-	TRBJ2-2	15	CASGPGTSNTGELFF
TRBV5-1	-	TRBJ1-4	15	CASSPKQGKGEKLFF
TRBV30	-	TRBJ2-4	13	CAWKPGAKNIQYF
TRBV19	-	TRBJ1-5	16	CASSLMTGGMDQPQHF
TRBV29-1	-	TRBJ1-1	13	CSVRTDPNTEAFF
TRBV6-5	-	TRBJ1-5	13	CASTEREYQPQHF
TRBV11-2	-	TRBJ1-1	15	CASSAASGGTSEAFF
TRBV6-6	few	TRBJ2-5	16	CASSYPSGGLGETQYF